These 4 T cell receptor beta chains were all obtained from the same sample, sequenced in a study of shared clonotypes between healthy human individuals. Clones were sequenced by immunoSEQ multiplex PCR, and TCRdb holds only the in-frame ones, with some missing. The repertoire consists of approximately 500,000 clones, with 90% to 97% occurring once and the leading ten covering about 0.064%. Sequencing used naive CD4+ T cells sorted from blood. Subset noted: CD45RA+ positively selected. These receptor sequences come from a woman in her 30s in good health.

V usage is TRBV5-5 and J usage is TRBJ2-2; 12 bases map to TRBD2. Germline V lookup: CDR1 SGHKS, CDR2 YYEKEE (reference sequence). The CDR3 consists of 19 residues. Losses at the gene ends were 0 bases for V and 6 bases for J; bases not matched to a gene: 12. This CDR3 reads CASSLGDRATSGRSGELFF. CDR3 nucleotides: TGTGCCAGCAGCTTGGGGGACAGGGCGACTAGCGGGAGATCCGGGGAGCTGTTTTTT.

This clone was counted once. The chain is built from TRBV5-1 and TRBJ2-7; 8 nucleotides agree with TRBD2. This CDR3 has 15 amino acids. V lost 2 bases to trimming and J lost 2 bases; unmatched junction nucleotides: 6. Germline V gives CDR1 SGHRS, CDR2 YFSETQ. CDR3 amino acids: CASSFGGEAPYEQYF. In nucleotides, the CDR3 is TGCGCCAGCAGCTTCGGGGGGGAAGCCCCCTACGAGCAGTACTTC.

The chain combines TRBV28 with TRBJ2-7; the D gene is possibly TRBD2 (6 bases). The germline V gene encodes CDR1 MDHEN and CDR2 SYDVKM. The CDR3 runs to 15 residues. V was trimmed by 3 bases and J by 0 bases, leaving 12 bases between them. In DNA form, the CDR3 reads TGTGCCAGCAGTTTTTCGGGTAGCGGCTCCTACGAGCAGTACTTC. Amino acid sequence: CASSFSGSGSYEQYF.

The V call is TRBV18, the J call TRBJ1-2; TRBD1 matches at 7 bases. CDR3 length equals 16 residues. The V and J ends lost 2 bases and 3 bases, in that order; junction bases with no gene match: 9. Per the germline V gene, CDR1 is KGHSH and CDR2 is LQKENI. This chain's CDR3 is CASSPGTAVRDYGYTF. CDR3 bases: TGTGCCAGCTCACCAGGGACAGCCGTTCGGGACTATGGCTACACCTTC.